This T cell receptor (beta chain) was identified in a study of human T cells and chemical hapten exposure. Study background: Small pooled library volume differences chiefly drove per-sample TCR yield variation.

The library put unique molecular identifiers onto individual cDNA molecules. MiXCR, run by TCRdb on the 5' RACE reads, gives a single entry per CDR3 protein. The table lists about 140,000 distinct CDR3 sequences, approximately 4% of them singletons. The germline CDR1 and CDR2 sequences are SQVTM and ANQGSEA. The germline V and J ends were trimmed by 6 bases and 7 bases, with 22 bases remaining between them. The CDR3 is made up of 15 amino acids. From whole blood left unfractionated, total RNA was extracted. This clonotype has just a few counts. The TCR comes from a female donor in good health. This chain connects TRBV29-1 to TRBJ2-4, with D maybe TRBD2 (7 bases). DNA for the CDR3: TGCAGCGTCAAGGGGGGGAGCAGGGGTGGGAACATTCAGTACTTC. Translating it yields CSVKGGSRGGNIQYF.